This T cell receptor (beta chain) was observed in a study of blood T cell repertoires in COVID-19. Study overall: Acute-phase and convalescent COVID-19 samples originated in the United States, Italy and Spain. T cells, B-cell-depleted T cells, or PBMCs provided the cDNA or gDNA that served as material.

Residents of about two dozen US areas, aged about 18 to 89 years, made up the participants. What the recovered Cohort 3 donors had was two negative PCRs, clearance, or symptom resolution. This clone was observed once. The V end lost 0 bases, the J end lost 8 bases, and 14 bases lay between the germline ends. The CDR3 has 14 residues. Per the germline V gene, CDR1 is SGHDT and CDR2 is YYEEEE. The data were produced by immunoSEQ multiplex PCR, yet TCRdb's version contains in-frame clones alone and is incomplete. This table holds roughly 400,000 clones, around nine tenths found once. The sequence derives from a woman between 45 and 65 years old who had recovered from COVID-19. Sequenced: PBMCs or T cells enriched from blood (not recorded which). V usage is TRBV5-6 and J usage is TRBJ1-2; D unclear. The CDR3 reads CASSLGRYSMGYTF. The DNA of the CDR3 is TGTGCCAGCAGCTTGGGCCGCTACTCCATGGGCTACACCTTC.